This entry lists 4 T cell receptor beta chains sequenced from one sample in a study of cytomegalovirus exposure and HLA in healthy donors. With 60 Vbeta and 13 Jbeta primers, the PCR was carried out. The method was immunoSEQ multiplex PCR; TCRdb's version includes in-frame clones alone and lacks a portion of them. The repertoire holds nearly 110,000 clones, with 65% to 85% as singletons. Material for sequencing was PBMCs. Receptor source: a young man in good health and CMV-seronegative.

This clone was seen more than once but under ten times. The CDR3 ends on some other residue instead of the conserved phenylalanine or tryptophan, so this is likely a read error. Because the CDR3's place on the DNA is in doubt, the DNA is left out and the CDR3 is given as listed by TCRdb. The genes are TRBV25-1 and TRBJ2-4; TRBD1 was called by the table and not checked on the DNA. The CDR3 length equals 11 residues, ends included. The germline gives CDR1 MGHDK, CDR2 SYGVNS. This chain's CDR3 is CASGPGQPSSI.

The chain links TRBV6-5 to TRBJ2-7, with 8 bases aligning to TRBD1. Germline V gene data show CDR1 as MNHEY and CDR2 as SVGAGI. The CDR3 contains 15 residues. V shed 10 bases, J shed 3 bases, and the junction held 14 bases outside the gene matches. The CDR3 loop reads CATLPGGAGFYEQYF. The CDR3 region has the DNA TGTGCCACCCTTCCAGGGGGCGCGGGGTTCTACGAGCAGTACTTC.

This rearrangement joins TRBV20-1 to TRBJ2-3, with 7 positions matching TRBD2. This CDR3 is 11 amino acids long. Germline CDR1 DFQATT, CDR2 SNEGSKA (reference sequence). In nucleotides, the CDR3 is TGCAGCGCGGGGGGCACAGATACGCAGTATTTT. Translating it yields CSAGGTDTQYF.

The chain couples TRBV14 to TRBJ2-5; 8 nucleotides line up with TRBD1. V shed 0 bases, J shed 5 bases, and the junction held 5 bases outside the gene matches. CDR3 length equals 15 residues. Germline V gene data show CDR1 as SGHDN and CDR2 as FVKESK. CDR3 DNA: TGTGCCAGCAGCCAAGACAGGGGGCGCTGGGAGACCCAGTACTTC. Its protein is CASSQDRGRWETQYF. The whole variable domain, filled in from reference TRBV14 and TRBJ2-5, reads EAGVTQFPSHSVIEKGQTVTLRCDPISGHDNLYWYRRVMGKEIKFLLHFVKESKQDESGMPNNRFLAERTGGTYSTLKVQPAELEDSGVYFCASSQDRGRWETQYFGPGTRLLVL.